This T cell receptor (beta chain) was obtained from a study of blood T cell repertoires in COVID-19. Overall study: COVID-19 samples, acute and convalescent, were from the United States, Italy and Spain. Sources were T cells, B-cell-depleted T cells, or PBMCs; the material itself was cDNA or gDNA.

Trimming took 2 bases from V and 1 from J, leaving 14 bases between them. From germline, CDR1 is KGHSH and CDR2 LQKENI. This CDR3 is 16 amino acids long. Assay used: immunoSEQ multiplex PCR; TCRdb lists only in-frame clones, some missing. The top ten hold around 3.5% of the sample, which has about 260,000 clones, approximately 90% seen once. This clone came up a few times. Sequencing was done on a sample of peripheral blood. This receptor was identified in a woman aged 40 to 49 with acute or convalescent COVID-19. The genes are TRBV18 and TRBJ1-1; D unclear. The CDR3 sequence: CASSPSGPQKNTEAFF. The CDR3, as DNA: TGTGCCAGCTCACCATCTGGGCCCCAAAAGAACACTGAAGCTTTCTTT.